One T cell receptor (beta chain) is described in this entry. Its antigen is still unknown. This may be a read error, as it is one base from a much larger clone. This CDR3 fails to terminate in the conserved phenylalanine or tryptophan, so it likely reflects a read error. Germline loops: CDR1 LGHNT, CDR2 FRNRAP. V was shortened by 7 bases and J by 2 bases, with 16 bases between the two germline ends. The CDR3 runs to 15 residues. The sample comes from a study of molecular identifiers for immune sequencing clone quantification. Study in general: In the replicates, RNA derived from about 19,000 or 110,000 naive CD8 cells was divided into five parts, and four were sequenced. Study-wide results and limits: Spiked Jurkat TCR RNA equivalent to one cell reportedly surfaced among about 1 million naive cells. In naive cells, clones above 20 RNA copies held under 1% of molecules, whereas in effector cells they held over 98%.

TCRdb called the PCR reads again in MiXCR, with one record for every CDR3 protein. The profile shows approximately 54,000 distinct CDR3 sequences, around 27% of them singletons. Naive CD8 T cells were sorted, and the gate applied was CD8+CD4-CCR7+CD45RA+. This receptor was identified in a human donor in good health. Some libraries in this study had Jurkat cell RNA spiked in. The rearrangement uses TRBV12-5 and TRBJ2-3; possibly TRBD1 for D (6 bases). The sample was naive CD8+ T cells from blood, with Jurkat cell RNA spiked in. Subset defined: FACS-sorted CD8+CD4-CCR7+CD45RA+ naive T cells. CDR3 region: CASAPGVLITDTQYS. CDR3 sequence (DNA): TGTGCTAGTGCCCCAGGGGTTTTGATCACAGATACGCAGTATTCT.